This is a list of T cell receptor beta chains from one sample in a study of blood T cell repertoires in COVID-19. Assay used: immunoSEQ multiplex PCR; TCRdb lists only in-frame clones, some missing. This sample has almost 500,000 clones, with approximately 90% found just once. The sample consisted of PBMCs or T cells enriched from blood (not recorded which). These receptors all come from a woman aged 60-75 years who had recovered from COVID-19. Both conserved end residues are part of each CDR3. The order of the fields is clone size, D gene, J gene, V gene, CDR3 DNA, CDR3 protein. A D gene is named only where the DNA matches it firmly. Only part of the rows carry a size: once, few, many, or a class if the clone is expanded.

-	-	TRBJ2-7	TRBV6-5	TGTGCCAGCAGCAAACTCGTGGGGCAGCCCCGGGAGCAGTACTTC	CASSKLVGQPREQYF
-	-	TRBJ2-7	TRBV2	TGTGCCAGCAGTGAAGGCAGGGGAGGGTTCTACGAGCAGTACTTC	CASSEGRGGFYEQYF
-	TRBD1	TRBJ2-4	TRBV29-1	TGCAGCGTGAGACAGGGGGCCAAAAACATTCAGTACTTC	CSVRQGAKNIQYF
few	TRBD1	TRBJ1-1	TRBV15	TGTGCCACCAGCAGGCGAACCGGGACAGCCTTCTTGAACACTGAAGCTTTCTTT	CATSRRTGTAFLNTEAFF
few	-	TRBJ2-7	TRBV3-1/TRBV3-2	TGTGCCAGCAGCCAAGGTGACGGGAGCGGCGAGCAGTACTTC	CASSQGDGSGEQYF
-	TRBD1	TRBJ2-2	TRBV7-9	TGTGCCAGCAGCTTTGCAGGGGGCTCCGGGGAGCTGTTTTTT	CASSFAGGSGELFF
-	TRBD1	TRBJ1-3	TRBV25-1	TGTGCCAGCAGCGGACAGGGGAGAGGAAACACCATATATTTT	CASSGQGRGNTIYF
-	-	TRBJ1-5	TRBV15	TGTGCCACCAGCAGAGCGGGATTTGGTCAGACCCAGCATTTT	CATSRAGFGQTQHF
-	-	TRBJ1-1	TRBV5-4	TGTGCCAGCAGCTTGTATGCGGGTGGCGGGACTGAAGCTTTCTTT	CASSLYAGGGTEAFF
once	-	TRBJ1-3	TRBV14	TGTGCCAGCAGCCGAGCGGGGATCAACACCATATATTTT	CASSRAGINTIYF
once	TRBD1	TRBJ1-1	TRBV10-3	TGTGCCATCAGTAACCGGACAGGGAAGGCTGAAGCTTTCTTT	CAISNRTGKAEAFF
-	TRBD1	TRBJ1-6	TRBV6-5	TGTGCCAGCAGTTACAAGGGACAGGGGGGTTCACCCCTCCACTTT	CASSYKGQGGSPLHF
-	-	TRBJ1-5	TRBV4-1	TGCGCCAGCAGCCAAAGCACGGGGGTGGTCAATCAGCCCCAGCATTTT	CASSQSTGVVNQPQHF
-	-	TRBJ1-5	TRBV19	TGTGCCAGTAGTATACAGGGTACCAATCAGCCCCAGCATTTT	CASSIQGTNQPQHF
-	-	TRBJ1-5	TRBV6-5	TGTGCCAGCAGATACTCGGGCAGTAGCAATCAGCCCCAGCATTTT	CASRYSGSSNQPQHF
-	TRBD1	TRBJ2-2	TRBV6-5	TGTGCCAGCAGAAGCCCGGACAGGGGTGACGGGGAGCTGTTTTTT	CASRSPDRGDGELFF
-	TRBD2	TRBJ2-7	TRBV5-1	TGCGCCAGCAGCTTAGCCACCCCGGGACTTCTAGCGGGGGCTTTAGGCGAGCAGTACTTC	CASSLATPGLLAGALGEQYF